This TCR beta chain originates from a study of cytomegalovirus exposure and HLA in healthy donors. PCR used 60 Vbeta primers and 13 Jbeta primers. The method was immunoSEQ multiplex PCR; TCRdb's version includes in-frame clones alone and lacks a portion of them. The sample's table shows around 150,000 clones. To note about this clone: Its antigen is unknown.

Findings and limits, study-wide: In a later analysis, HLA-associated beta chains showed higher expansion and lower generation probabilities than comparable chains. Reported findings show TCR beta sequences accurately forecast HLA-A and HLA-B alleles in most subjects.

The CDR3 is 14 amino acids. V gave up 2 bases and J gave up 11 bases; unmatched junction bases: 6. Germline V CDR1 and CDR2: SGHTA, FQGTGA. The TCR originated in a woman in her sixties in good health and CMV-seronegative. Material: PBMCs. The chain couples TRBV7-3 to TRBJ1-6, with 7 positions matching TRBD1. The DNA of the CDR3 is TGTGCCAGCAGCTTAGCAGGGGGAGGTGCACCCCTCCACTTT. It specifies CASSLAGGGAPLHF.